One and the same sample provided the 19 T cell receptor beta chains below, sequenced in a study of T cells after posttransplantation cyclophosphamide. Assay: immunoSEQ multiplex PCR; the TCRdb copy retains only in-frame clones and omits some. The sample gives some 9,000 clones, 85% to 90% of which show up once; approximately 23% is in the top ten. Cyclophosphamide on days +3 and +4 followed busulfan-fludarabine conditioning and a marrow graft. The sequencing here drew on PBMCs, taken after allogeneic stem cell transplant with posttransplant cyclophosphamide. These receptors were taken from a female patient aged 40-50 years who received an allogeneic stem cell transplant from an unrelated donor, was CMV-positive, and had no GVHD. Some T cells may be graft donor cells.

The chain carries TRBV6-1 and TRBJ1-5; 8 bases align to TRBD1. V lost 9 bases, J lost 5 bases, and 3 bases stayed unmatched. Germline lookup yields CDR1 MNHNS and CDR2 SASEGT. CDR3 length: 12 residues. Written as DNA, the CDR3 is TGTGCCAGTCTGACAGGGGATCAGCCCCAGCATTTT. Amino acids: CASLTGDQPQHF.

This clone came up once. The CDR3 nucleotides read TGTGCCAGCAGTGCAACTAGCGGGGGGGGCGTTAATGAGCAGTTCTTC. Protein product: CASSATSGGGVNEQFF. The V and J genes are TRBV6-4 and TRBJ2-1, with 13 bases identical to TRBD2. V lost 4 bases to trimming and J lost 7 bases; unmatched junction nucleotides: 7. CDR1 and CDR2 (germline): MRHNA, SNTAGT. The CDR3 covers 16 residues.

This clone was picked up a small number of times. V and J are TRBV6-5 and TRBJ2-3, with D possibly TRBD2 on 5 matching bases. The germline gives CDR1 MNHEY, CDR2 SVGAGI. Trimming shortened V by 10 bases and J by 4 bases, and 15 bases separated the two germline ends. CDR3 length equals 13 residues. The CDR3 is CATNQNGADTQYF. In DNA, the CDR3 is TGTGCCACCAACCAAAACGGGGCAGATACGCAGTATTTT.

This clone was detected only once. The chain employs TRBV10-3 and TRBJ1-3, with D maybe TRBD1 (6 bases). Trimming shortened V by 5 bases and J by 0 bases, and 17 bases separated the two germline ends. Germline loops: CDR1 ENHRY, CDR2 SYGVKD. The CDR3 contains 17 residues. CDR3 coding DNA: TGTGCCATCAGTCCTCGTTCAGGGGAAATCTCTGGAAACACCATATATTTT. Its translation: CAISPRSGEISGNTIYF.

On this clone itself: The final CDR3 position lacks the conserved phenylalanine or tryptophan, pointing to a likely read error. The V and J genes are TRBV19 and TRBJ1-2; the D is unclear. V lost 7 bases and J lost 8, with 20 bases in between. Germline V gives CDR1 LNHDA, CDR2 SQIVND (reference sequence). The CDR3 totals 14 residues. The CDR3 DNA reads TGTGCCAGTACAGTAGAGGGAGGAATGAGCGGCTACACCCTC. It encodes CASTVEGGMSGYTL.

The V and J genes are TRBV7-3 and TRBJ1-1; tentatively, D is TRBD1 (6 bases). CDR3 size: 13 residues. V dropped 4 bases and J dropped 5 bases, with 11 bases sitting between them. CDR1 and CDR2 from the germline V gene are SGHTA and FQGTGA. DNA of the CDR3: TGTGCCAGCAGCTCGACAGGAAGGACTGAAGCTTTCTTT. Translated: CASSSTGRTEAFF.

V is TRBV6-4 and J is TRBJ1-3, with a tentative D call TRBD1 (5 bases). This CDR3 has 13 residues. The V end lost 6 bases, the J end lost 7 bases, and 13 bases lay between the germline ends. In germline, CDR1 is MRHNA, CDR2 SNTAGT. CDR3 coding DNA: TGTGCCAGCAGGAACGGGACTTTGAACACCATATATTTT. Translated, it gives CASRNGTLNTIYF.

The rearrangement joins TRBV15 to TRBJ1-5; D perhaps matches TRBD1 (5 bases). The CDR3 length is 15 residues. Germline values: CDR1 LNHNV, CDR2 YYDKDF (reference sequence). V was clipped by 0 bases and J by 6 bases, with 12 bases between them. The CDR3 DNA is TGTGCCACCAGCAGAGATCACAGGATGGGTCAGCCCCAGCATTTT. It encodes CATSRDHRMGQPQHF. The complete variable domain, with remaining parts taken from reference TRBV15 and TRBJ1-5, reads DAMVIQNPRYQVTQFGKPVTLSCSQTLNHNVMYWYQQKSSQAPKLLFHYYDKDFNNEADTPDNFQSRRPNTSFCFLDIRSPGLGDTAMYLCATSRDHRMGQPQHFGDGTRLSIL.

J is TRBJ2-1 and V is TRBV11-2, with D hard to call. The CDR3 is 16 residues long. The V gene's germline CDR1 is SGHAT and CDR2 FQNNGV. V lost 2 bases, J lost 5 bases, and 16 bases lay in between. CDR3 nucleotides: TGTGCCAGCAGCTTAAGGAGATTGACGTTCAACAATGAGCAGTTCTTC. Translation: CASSLRRLTFNNEQFF.

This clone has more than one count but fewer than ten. CDR3: CASSTRQGHQPQHF. CDR3 bases: TGTGCCAGCAGCACCCGACAGGGTCATCAGCCCCAGCATTTT. V usage is TRBV7-8 and J usage is TRBJ1-5; 7 bases are shared with TRBD1. CDR1 and CDR2 (germline): SGHVS, FQNEAQ. The CDR3 consists of 14 residues. V was clipped by 5 bases and J by 5 bases; unmatched bases: 6.

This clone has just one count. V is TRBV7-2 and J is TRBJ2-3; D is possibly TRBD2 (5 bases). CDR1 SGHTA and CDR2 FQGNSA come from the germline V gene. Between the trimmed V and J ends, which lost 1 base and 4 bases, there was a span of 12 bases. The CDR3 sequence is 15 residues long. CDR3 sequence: CASSLVPSFADTQYF. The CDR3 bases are TGTGCCAGCAGCTTAGTCCCTAGCTTCGCAGATACGCAGTATTTT.

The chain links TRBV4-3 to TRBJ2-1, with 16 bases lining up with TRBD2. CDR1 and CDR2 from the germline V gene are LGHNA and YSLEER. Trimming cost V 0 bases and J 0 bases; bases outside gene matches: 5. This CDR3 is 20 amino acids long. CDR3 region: CASSQDPGLAGGSSYNEQFF. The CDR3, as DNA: TGCGCCAGCAGCCAAGATCCGGGACTAGCGGGGGGGAGCTCCTACAATGAGCAGTTCTTC.

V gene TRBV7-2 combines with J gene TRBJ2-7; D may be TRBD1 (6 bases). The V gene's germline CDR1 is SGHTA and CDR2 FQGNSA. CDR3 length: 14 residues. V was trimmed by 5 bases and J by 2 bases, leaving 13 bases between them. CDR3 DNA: TGTGCCAGCAGCCCGGGGACAATGGCCTACGAGCAGTACTTC. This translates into CASSPGTMAYEQYF.

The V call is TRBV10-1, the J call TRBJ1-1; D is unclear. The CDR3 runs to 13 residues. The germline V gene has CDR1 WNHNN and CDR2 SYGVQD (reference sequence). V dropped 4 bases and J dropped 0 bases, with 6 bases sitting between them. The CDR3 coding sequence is TGCGCCAGCAGTGCCGGGATGAACACTGAAGCTTTCTTT. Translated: CASSAGMNTEAFF.

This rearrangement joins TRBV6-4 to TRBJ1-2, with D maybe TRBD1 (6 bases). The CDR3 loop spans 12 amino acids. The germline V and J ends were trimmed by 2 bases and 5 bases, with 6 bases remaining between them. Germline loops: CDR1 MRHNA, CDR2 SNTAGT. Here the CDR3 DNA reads TGTGCCAGCAGTGACGGACAGTATGGCTACACCTTC. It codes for CASSDGQYGYTF.

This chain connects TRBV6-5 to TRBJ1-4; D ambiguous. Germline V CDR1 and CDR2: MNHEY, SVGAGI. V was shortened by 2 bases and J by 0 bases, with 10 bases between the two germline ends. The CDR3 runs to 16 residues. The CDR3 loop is CASSYHILPTNEKLFF. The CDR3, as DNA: TGTGCCAGCAGTTACCACATCCTTCCAACTAATGAAAAACTGTTTTTT.

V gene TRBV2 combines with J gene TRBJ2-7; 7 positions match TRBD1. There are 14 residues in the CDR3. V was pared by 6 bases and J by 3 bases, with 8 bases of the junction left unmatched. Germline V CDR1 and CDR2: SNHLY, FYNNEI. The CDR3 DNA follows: TGTGCCAGCAGACTGGCCGGGACAGACTACGAGCAGTACTTC. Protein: CASRLAGTDYEQYF.

The DNA for the CDR3 is TGTGCCAGCAGCTTAATTGGACAATCCACAGATACGCAGTATTTT. This translates into CASSLIGQSTDTQYF. This rearrangement joins TRBV7-3 to TRBJ2-3, with a tentative D call TRBD1 (5 bases). The V gene lost 1 base and the J gene lost 2 bases, with 10 bases spanning the gap. This CDR3 has 15 amino acids. Germline loops: CDR1 SGHTA, CDR2 FQGTGA.

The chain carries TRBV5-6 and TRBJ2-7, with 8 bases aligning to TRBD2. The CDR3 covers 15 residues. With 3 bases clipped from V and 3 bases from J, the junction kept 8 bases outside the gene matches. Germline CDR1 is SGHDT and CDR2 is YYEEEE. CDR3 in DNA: TGTGCCAGCAGCTCCCTGCAAGCGGGGGACTACGAGCAGTACTTC. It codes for CASSSLQAGDYEQYF.